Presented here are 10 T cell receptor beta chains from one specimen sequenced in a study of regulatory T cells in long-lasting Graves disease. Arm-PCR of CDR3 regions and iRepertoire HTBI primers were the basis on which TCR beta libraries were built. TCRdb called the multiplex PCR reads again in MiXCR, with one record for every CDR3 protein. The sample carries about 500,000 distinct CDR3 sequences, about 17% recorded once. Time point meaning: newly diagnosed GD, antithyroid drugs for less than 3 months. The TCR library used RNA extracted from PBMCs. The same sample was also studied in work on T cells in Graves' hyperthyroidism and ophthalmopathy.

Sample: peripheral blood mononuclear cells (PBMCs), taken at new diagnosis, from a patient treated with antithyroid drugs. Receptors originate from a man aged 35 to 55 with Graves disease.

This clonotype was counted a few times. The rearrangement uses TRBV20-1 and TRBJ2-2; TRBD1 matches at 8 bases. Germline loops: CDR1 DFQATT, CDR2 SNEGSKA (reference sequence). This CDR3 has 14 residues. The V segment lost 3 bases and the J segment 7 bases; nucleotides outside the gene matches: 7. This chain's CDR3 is CSARHRGTGGELFF. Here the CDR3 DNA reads TGCAGTGCTAGGCACAGGGGGACTGGCGGGGAGCTGTTTTTT.

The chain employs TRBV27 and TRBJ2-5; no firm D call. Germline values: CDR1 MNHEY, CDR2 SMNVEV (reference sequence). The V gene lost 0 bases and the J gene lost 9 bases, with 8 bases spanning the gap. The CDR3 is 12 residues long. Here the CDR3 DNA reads TGTGCCAGCAGTTTATCTGGCCGGGCCCAGTACTTC. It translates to CASSLSGRAQYF.

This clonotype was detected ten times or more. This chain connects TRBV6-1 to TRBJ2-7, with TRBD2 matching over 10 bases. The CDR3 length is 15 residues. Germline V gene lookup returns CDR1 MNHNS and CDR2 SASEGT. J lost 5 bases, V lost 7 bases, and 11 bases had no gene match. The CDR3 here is CASMDSAGGPNEQYF. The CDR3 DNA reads TGTGCCAGCATGGACTCAGCGGGAGGGCCCAACGAGCAGTACTTC.

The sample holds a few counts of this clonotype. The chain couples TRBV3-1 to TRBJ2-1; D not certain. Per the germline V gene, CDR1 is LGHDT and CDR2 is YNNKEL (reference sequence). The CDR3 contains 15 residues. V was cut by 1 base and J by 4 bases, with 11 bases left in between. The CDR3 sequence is CASSQVTARYNEQFF. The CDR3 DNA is TGTGCCAGCAGCCAAGTGACGGCCCGGTACAATGAGCAGTTCTTC.

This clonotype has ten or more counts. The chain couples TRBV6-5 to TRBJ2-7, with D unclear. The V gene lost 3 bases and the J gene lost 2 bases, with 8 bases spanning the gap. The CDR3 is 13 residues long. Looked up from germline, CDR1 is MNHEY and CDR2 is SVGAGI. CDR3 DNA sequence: TGTGCCAGCAGTTATGGGGTCACCTACGAGCAGTACTTC. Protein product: CASSYGVTYEQYF.

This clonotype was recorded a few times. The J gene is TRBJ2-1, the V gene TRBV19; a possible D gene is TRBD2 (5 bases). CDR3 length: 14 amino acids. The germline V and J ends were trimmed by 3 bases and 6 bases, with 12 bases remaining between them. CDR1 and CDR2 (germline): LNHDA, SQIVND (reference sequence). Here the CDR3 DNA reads TGTGCCAGTAGTATTACTCTCGAGGGCAATGAGCAGTTCTTC. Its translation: CASSITLEGNEQFF.

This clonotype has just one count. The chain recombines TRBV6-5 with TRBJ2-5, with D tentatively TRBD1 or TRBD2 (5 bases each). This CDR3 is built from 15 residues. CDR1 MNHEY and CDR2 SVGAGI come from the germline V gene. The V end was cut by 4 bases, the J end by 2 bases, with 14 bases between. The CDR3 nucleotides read TGTGCCAGCAGTTTCGGGGTGGGGGAACAAGAGACCCAGTACTTC. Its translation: CASSFGVGEQETQYF.

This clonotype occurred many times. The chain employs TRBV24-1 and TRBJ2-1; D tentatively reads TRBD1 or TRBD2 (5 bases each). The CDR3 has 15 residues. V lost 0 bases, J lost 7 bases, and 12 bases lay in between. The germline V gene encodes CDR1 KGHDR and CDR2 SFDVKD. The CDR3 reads CATSDLGGETNEQFF. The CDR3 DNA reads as TGTGCCACCAGTGATTTGGGGGGTGAGACAAATGAGCAGTTCTTC.

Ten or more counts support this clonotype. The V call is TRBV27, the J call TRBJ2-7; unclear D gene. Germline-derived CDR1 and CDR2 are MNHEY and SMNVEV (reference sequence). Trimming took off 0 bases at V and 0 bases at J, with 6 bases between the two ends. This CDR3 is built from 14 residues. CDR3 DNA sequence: TGTGCCAGCAGTTTATCAAGGAGCTCCTACGAGCAGTACTTC. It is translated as CASSLSRSSYEQYF.

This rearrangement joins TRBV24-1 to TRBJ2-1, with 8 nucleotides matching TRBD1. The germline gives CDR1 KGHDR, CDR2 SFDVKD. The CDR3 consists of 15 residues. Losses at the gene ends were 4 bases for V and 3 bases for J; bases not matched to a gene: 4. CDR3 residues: CATSDQGQDYNEQFF. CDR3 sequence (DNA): TGTGCCACCAGTGACCAGGGACAGGACTACAATGAGCAGTTCTTC.